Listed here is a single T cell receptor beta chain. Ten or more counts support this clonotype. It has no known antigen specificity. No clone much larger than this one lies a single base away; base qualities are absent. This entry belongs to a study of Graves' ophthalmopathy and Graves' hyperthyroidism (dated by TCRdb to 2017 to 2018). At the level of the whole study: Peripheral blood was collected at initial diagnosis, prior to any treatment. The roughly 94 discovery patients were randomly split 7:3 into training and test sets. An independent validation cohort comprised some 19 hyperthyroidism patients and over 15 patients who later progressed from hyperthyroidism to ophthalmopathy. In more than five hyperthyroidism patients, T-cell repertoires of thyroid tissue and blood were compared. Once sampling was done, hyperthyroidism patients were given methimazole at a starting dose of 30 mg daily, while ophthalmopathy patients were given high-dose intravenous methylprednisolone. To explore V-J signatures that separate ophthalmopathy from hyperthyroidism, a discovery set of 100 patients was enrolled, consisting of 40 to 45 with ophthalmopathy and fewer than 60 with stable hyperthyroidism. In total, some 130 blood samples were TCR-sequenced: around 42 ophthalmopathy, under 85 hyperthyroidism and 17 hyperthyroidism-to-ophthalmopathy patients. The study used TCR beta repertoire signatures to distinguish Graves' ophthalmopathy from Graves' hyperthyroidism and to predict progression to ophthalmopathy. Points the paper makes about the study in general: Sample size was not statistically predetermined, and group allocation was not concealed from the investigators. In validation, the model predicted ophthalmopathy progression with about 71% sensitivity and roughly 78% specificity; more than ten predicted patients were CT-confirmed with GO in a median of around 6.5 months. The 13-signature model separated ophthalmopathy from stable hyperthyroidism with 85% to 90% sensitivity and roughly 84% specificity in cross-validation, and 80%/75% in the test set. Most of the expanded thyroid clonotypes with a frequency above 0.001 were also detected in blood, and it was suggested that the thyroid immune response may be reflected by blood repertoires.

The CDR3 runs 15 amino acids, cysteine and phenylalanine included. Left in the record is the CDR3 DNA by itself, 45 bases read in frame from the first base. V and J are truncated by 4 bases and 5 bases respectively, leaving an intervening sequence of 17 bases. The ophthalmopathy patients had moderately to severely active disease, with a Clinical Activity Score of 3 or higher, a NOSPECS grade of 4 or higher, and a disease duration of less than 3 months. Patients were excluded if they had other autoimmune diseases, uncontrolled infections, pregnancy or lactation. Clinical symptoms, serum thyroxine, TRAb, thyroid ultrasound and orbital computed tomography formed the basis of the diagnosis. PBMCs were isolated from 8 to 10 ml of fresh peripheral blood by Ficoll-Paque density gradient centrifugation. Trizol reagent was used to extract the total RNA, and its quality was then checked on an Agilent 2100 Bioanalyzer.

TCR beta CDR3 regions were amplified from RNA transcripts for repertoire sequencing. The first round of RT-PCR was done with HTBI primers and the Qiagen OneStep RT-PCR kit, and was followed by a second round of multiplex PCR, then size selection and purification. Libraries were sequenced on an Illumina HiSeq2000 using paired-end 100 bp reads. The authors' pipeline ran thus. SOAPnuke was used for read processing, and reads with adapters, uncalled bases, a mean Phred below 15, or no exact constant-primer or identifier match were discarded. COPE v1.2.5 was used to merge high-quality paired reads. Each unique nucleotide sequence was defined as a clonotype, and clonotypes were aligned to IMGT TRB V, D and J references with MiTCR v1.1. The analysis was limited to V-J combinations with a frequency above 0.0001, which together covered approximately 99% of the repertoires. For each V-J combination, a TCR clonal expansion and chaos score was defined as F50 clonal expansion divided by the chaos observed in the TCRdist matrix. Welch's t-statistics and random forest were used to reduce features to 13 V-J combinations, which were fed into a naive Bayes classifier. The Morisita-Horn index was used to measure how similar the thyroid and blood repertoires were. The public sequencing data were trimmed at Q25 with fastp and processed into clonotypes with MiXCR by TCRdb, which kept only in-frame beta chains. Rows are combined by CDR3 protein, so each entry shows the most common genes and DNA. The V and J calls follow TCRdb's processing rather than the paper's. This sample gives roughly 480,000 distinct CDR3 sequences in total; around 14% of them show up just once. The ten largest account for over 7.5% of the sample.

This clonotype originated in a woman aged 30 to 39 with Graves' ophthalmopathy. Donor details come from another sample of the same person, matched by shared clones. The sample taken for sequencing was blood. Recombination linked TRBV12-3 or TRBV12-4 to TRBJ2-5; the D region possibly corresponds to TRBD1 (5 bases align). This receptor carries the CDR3 CASSSTDKGMETQYF. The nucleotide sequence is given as TGTGCCAGCAGTTCCACCGACAAGGGGATGGAGACCCAGTACTTC.